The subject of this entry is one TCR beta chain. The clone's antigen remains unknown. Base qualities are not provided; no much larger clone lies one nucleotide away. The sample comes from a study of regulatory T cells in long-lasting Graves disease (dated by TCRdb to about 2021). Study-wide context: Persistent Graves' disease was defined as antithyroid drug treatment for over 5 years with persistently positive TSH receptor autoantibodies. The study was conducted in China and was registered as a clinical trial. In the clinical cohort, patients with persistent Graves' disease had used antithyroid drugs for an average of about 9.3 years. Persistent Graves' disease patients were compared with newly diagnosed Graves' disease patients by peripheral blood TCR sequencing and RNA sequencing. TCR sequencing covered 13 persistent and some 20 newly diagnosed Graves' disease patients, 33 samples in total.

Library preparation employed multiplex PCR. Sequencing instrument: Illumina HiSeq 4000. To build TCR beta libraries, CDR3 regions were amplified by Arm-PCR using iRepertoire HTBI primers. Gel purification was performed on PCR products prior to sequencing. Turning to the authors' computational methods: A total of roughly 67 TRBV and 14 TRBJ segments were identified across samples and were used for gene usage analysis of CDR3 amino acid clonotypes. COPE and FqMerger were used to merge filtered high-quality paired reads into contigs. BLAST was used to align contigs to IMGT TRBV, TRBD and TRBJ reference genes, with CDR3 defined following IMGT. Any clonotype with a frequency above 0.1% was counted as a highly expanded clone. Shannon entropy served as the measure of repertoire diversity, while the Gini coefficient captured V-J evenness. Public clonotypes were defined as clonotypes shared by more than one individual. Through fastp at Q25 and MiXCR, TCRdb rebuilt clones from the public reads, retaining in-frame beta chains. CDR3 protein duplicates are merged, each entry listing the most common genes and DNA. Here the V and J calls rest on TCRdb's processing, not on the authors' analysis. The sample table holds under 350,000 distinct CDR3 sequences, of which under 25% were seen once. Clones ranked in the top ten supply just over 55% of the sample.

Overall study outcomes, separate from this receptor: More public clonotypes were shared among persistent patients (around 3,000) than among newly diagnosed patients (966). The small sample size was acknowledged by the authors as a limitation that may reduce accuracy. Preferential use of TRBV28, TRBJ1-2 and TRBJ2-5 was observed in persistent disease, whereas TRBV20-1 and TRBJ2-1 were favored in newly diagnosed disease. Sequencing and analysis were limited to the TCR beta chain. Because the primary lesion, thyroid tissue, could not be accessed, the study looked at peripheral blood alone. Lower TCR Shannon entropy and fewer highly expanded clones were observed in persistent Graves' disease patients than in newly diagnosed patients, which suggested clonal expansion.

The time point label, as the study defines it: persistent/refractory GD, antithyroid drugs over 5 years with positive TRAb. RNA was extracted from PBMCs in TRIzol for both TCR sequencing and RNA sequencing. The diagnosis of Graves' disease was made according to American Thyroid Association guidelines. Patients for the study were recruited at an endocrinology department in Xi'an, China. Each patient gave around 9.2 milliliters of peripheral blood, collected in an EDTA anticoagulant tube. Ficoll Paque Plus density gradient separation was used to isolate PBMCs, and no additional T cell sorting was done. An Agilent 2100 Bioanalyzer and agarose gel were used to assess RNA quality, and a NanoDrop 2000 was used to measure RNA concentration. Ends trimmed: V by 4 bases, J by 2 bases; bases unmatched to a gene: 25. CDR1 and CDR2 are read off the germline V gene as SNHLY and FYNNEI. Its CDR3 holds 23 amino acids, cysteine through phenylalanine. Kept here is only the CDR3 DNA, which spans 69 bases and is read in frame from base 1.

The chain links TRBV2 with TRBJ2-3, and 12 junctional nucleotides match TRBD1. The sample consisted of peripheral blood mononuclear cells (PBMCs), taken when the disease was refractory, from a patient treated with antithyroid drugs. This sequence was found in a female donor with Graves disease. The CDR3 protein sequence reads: CASSGTTGQGATLSPFYTDTQYF. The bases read TGTGCCAGCAGTGGCACCACGGGACAGGGGGCAACCCTTAGTCCCTTTTACACAGATACGCAGTATTTT. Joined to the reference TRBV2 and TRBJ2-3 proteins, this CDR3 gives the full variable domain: EPEVTQTPSHQVTQMGQEVILRCVPISNHLYFYWYRQILGQKVEFLVSFYNNEISEKSEIFDDQFSVERPDGSNFTLKIRSTKLEDSAMYFCASSGTTGQGATLSPFYTDTQYFGPGTRLTVL.